Below, 27 T cell receptor beta chains from the same sample are listed, as sequenced in a study of robustness of blood B and T cell sequencing. cDNA synthesis used template switching with a 5' universal priming oligo. The template-switch oligo carried a 12-nucleotide random UMI tagging each cDNA molecule. From the PCR reads, TCRdb called clonotypes with MiXCR, one entry per CDR3 protein. The sample consists of around 1,800 distinct CDR3 sequences, 45% to 50% of them appearing once. mRNA, not genomic DNA, served as the source for TCR beta repertoires. Sequenced material: peripheral blood. All receptors derive from a human donor in good health.

This clonotype appeared once. The chain joins TRBV28 to TRBJ2-1; weak D call: TRBD2 (7 bases). Germline V CDR1 and CDR2: MDHEN, SYDVKM. The CDR3 length is 14 residues. V lost 2 bases to trimming and J lost 6 bases, with 11 bases between them. CDR3 sequence (DNA): TGTGCCAGCAGTTTAGCGGGGGCAGGCAATGAGCAGTTCTTC. Amino acids: CASSLAGAGNEQFF. Full variable domain (rest looked up from reference TRBV28 and TRBJ2-1): DVKVTQSSRYLVKRTGEKVFLECVQDMDHENMFWYRQDPGLGLRLIYFSYDVKMKEKGDIPEGYSVSREKKERFSLILESASTNQTSMYLCASSLAGAGNEQFFGPGTRLTVL.

The rearrangement joins TRBV5-1 to TRBJ1-1; 8 nucleotides match TRBD1. CDR1 is SGHRS, CDR2 YFSETQ, per germline. The CDR3 length is 16 residues. V was pared by 0 bases and J by 0 bases, with 4 bases of the junction left unmatched. CDR3 sequence reads: CASSLAQGGMNTEAFF. In DNA form, the CDR3 reads TGCGCCAGCAGCTTGGCACAGGGGGGCATGAACACTGAAGCTTTCTTT. Based on the CDR3 plus reference TRBV5-1 and TRBJ1-1, the full variable domain is KAGVTQTPRYLIKTRGQQVTLSCSPISGHRSVSWYQQTPGQGLQFLFEYFSETQRNKGNFPGRFSGRQFSNSRSEMNVSTLELGDSALYLCASSLAQGGMNTEAFFGQGTRLTVV.

This clonotype was seen only a few times. The J gene is TRBJ1-5, the V gene TRBV24-1; 7 bases map to TRBD1. The CDR3 has 15 amino acids. CDR1 and CDR2 (germline): KGHDR, SFDVKD. After removal of 3 bases from V and 9 bases from J, the junction contained 10 bases not matched to a gene. CDR3 amino acids: CATSDPDRPPGPQHF. The DNA for the CDR3 is TGTGCCACCAGTGATCCGGACAGGCCGCCGGGGCCCCAGCATTTT.

The rearrangement uses TRBV10-3 and TRBJ1-1; 10 nucleotides agree with TRBD1. The CDR3 spans 16 residues. CDR1 and CDR2 (germline): ENHRY, SYGVKD. V trimming: 4 bases; J trimming: 0 bases; junction bases outside the gene matches: 5. CDR3: CAISGGQGNMNTEAFF. CDR3 coding DNA: TGTGCCATCAGTGGGGGACAGGGGAACATGAACACTGAAGCTTTCTTT.

Only a few counts were recorded for this clonotype. The chain recombines TRBV7-6 with TRBJ2-1; 7 bases are a match to TRBD1. This CDR3 comprises 17 residues. With V trimmed by 2 bases and J by 1 base, 8 bases remained unmatched. In germline, CDR1 is SGHVS, CDR2 FNYEAQ. CDR3 in amino acids: CASSLRRGLWSYNEQFF. CDR3 DNA sequence: TGTGCCAGCAGCTTAAGAAGGGGGCTGTGGTCCTACAATGAGCAGTTCTTC. Combining the CDR3 with reference TRBV7-6 and TRBJ2-1 gives the whole variable domain GAGVSQSPRYKVTKRGQDVALRCDPISGHVSLYWYRQALGQGPEFLTYFNYEAQQDKSGLPNDRFSAERPEGSISTLTIQRTEQRDSAMYRCASSLRRGLWSYNEQFFGPGTRLTVL.

This chain connects TRBV5-1 to TRBJ2-7, with 10 bases fitting TRBD1. The junction had 6 bases not matched to a gene; V was cut back by 4 bases and J by 2 bases. Germline V gene data show CDR1 as SGHRS and CDR2 as YFSETQ. The CDR3 loop spans 15 amino acids. Written as DNA, the CDR3 is TGCGCCAGCAGCACCTCCGGGACAGGGGCCTACGAGCAGTACTTC. It yields the protein CASSTSGTGAYEQYF.

Worth noting for this clonotype: Mismatch with germline at one junction end may stem from a read error. V usage is TRBV29-1 and J usage is TRBJ2-1; no clear D. The V gene's germline CDR1 is SQVTM and CDR2 ANQGSEA. This CDR3 is built from 14 residues. The CDR3 here is CSAEGLGRYNEQFF. CDR3 DNA sequence: TGCAGCGCTGAAGGGTTGGGCAGATACAATGAGCAGTTCTTC.

The chain recombines TRBV3-1 with TRBJ2-1, with 14 bases matching TRBD2. Germline V gives CDR1 LGHDT, CDR2 YNNKEL (reference sequence). The CDR3 runs 17 residues. V was pared by 3 bases and J by 8 bases, with 9 bases of the junction left unmatched. The CDR3 nucleotides are TGTGCCAGCAGCCACCGCGGACTAGCGGGGGGTGTAGATGAGCAGTTCTTC. Its translation: CASSHRGLAGGVDEQFF.

CDR3 region: CSASSGGHDEQYF. In nucleotides, the CDR3 is TGCAGCGCCTCCTCCGGGGGCCATGACGAGCAGTACTTC. V is TRBV29-1 and J is TRBJ2-7; the D call may be TRBD1 or TRBD2 (6 bases each). The V end was cut by 7 bases, the J end by 5 bases, with 18 bases between. This CDR3 contains 13 residues. The germline CDR1 and CDR2 sequences are SQVTM and ANQGSEA.

This clonotype was found a few times. The chain joins TRBV7-6 to TRBJ1-4; D call uncertain. The ends were cut back, 0 bases at V and 8 bases at J, with 16 bases in the middle. The CDR3 spans 16 residues. The germline V gene encodes CDR1 SGHVS and CDR2 FNYEAQ. The CDR3 here is CASSLAGAVRGEKLFF. The CDR3 coding sequence is TGTGCCAGCAGCTTAGCAGGAGCGGTACGAGGGGAAAAACTGTTTTTT.

The chain carries TRBV7-8 and TRBJ2-7, with 10 nucleotides matching TRBD1. The J segment lost 2 bases and the V segment lost 1 base, leaving 2 bases of the junction unmatched. Germline CDR1 SGHVS, CDR2 FQNEAQ. The CDR3 consists of 15 residues. CDR3 bases: TGTGCCAGCAGCTTAGATGGGACAGGGGCCTACGAGCAGTACTTC. It translates to CASSLDGTGAYEQYF.

A few counts support this clonotype. The chain employs TRBV30 and TRBJ1-2; the D is unclear. Trimming cost V 2 bases and J 4 bases, with 11 bases left between them. In germline, CDR1 is GTSNPN, CDR2 SVGIG (reference sequence). This CDR3 contains 13 residues. CDR3 amino acids: CAWSSAAGYGYTF. The DNA of the CDR3 is TGTGCCTGGAGTTCGGCCGCAGGCTATGGCTACACCTTC. The full variable domain, in which reference TRBV30 and TRBJ1-2 provide the parts outside the CDR3, is SQTIHQWPATLVQPVGSPLSLECTVEGTSNPNLYWYRQAAGRGLQLLFYSVGIGQISSEVPQNLSASRPQDRQFILSSKKLLLSDSGFYLCAWSSAAGYGYTFGSGTRLTVV.

V usage is TRBV14 and J usage is TRBJ2-1; the D is unclear. This CDR3 contains 12 residues. The ends were cut back, 3 bases at V and 2 bases at J, with 2 bases in the middle. The germline CDR1 and CDR2 sequences are SGHDN and FVKESK. CDR3 amino acids: CASSHTYNEQFF. In DNA form, the CDR3 reads TGTGCCAGCAGCCACACCTACAATGAGCAGTTCTTC.

This clonotype has just one count. This chain uses TRBV10-1 with TRBJ1-3, with D possibly matching TRBD1 (5 bases). V dropped 6 bases and J dropped 9 bases, with 18 bases sitting between them. The CDR3 consists of 14 residues. Germline lookup yields CDR1 WNHNN and CDR2 SYGVQD (reference sequence). For the CDR3, the DNA is TGCGCCAGCAGCAGCGGGACGGCCGGCGGCACCATATATTTT. Amino acids: CASSSGTAGGTIYF.

This chain uses TRBV12-3 or TRBV12-4 with TRBJ2-2; D not resolved. With 3 bases removed from V and 2 bases from J, the gap between germline ends came to 10 bases. The CDR3 covers 15 residues. CDR3 bases: TGTGCCAGCAGTTTCTCCGGATTTAACACCGGGGAGCTGTTTTTT. This gives the protein CASSFSGFNTGELFF.

V is TRBV7-9 and J is TRBJ2-2, with 9 nucleotides matching TRBD1. V gave up 5 bases and J gave up 5 bases; unmatched junction bases: 6. There are 15 residues in the CDR3. The germline V gene has CDR1 SEHNR and CDR2 FQNEAQ (reference sequence). The CDR3 loop reads CASSRPGTGTGELFF. The CDR3 DNA is TGTGCCAGCAGCCGTCCCGGGACAGGGACCGGGGAGCTGTTTTTT.

This chain joins TRBV7-3 and TRBJ1-2, with no clear D. The CDR3 runs 12 residues. With 1 base removed from V and 6 bases from J, the gap between germline ends came to 6 bases. The germline V gene has CDR1 SGHTA and CDR2 FQGTGA. DNA for the CDR3: TGTGCCAGCAGCTTAAGGCGCCATGGCTACACCTTC. Amino acid sequence: CASSLRRHGYTF.

The chain links TRBV29-1 to TRBJ2-1; no firm D call. There are 15 residues in the CDR3. CDR1 and CDR2 (germline): SQVTM, ANQGSEA. V was shortened by 5 bases and J by 6 bases, with 20 bases between the two germline ends. The CDR3, as DNA: TGCAGCGTTTTGGAAACGGTCCACCGTTTCAATGAGCAGTTCTTC. Its translation: CSVLETVHRFNEQFF.

The gene calls are TRBV20-1 and TRBJ2-1, with 9 nucleotides matching TRBD2. The V and J ends lost 1 base and 3 bases, in that order; junction bases with no gene match: 7. Germline V gives CDR1 DFQATT, CDR2 SNEGSKA (reference sequence). This CDR3 region has 16 residues. The DNA for the CDR3 is TGCAGTGCTAGAGCCCTTAGCGGGGGACTCTACAATGAGCAGTTCTTC. Translation gives CSARALSGGLYNEQFF.

This clonotype came up a few times. The CDR3 reads CASSAGLAGGLGTGELFF. The DNA of the CDR3 is TGTGCCAGCAGCGCAGGACTAGCGGGGGGGCTAGGCACCGGGGAGCTGTTTTTT. The chain carries TRBV7-1 and TRBJ2-2; 15 nucleotides agree with TRBD2. TRBV7-1 is noted as an ORF with a role that remains uncertain. The CDR3 runs 18 residues. V shed 5 bases and J 4 bases; nucleotides not matched to a gene: 8.

This clonotype was observed a few times. This chain connects TRBV5-1 to TRBJ2-7; D is perhaps TRBD1 (6 bases). V lost 0 bases and J lost 1, with 8 bases in between. The germline CDR1 and CDR2 sequences are SGHRS and YFSETQ. The CDR3 is made up of 14 amino acids. The DNA of the CDR3 is TGCGCCAGCAGCTTGGGACAGGCATCCTACGAGCAGTACTTC. It encodes CASSLGQASYEQYF. The whole variable domain, filled in from reference TRBV5-1 and TRBJ2-7, reads KAGVTQTPRYLIKTRGQQVTLSCSPISGHRSVSWYQQTPGQGLQFLFEYFSETQRNKGNFPGRFSGRQFSNSRSEMNVSTLELGDSALYLCASSLGQASYEQYFGPGTRLTVT.

J is TRBJ2-7 and V is TRBV7-2; TRBD2 aligns across 10 bases. The CDR3 contains 14 residues. Germline V CDR1 and CDR2: SGHTA, FQGNSA. V was pared by 5 bases and J by 2 bases, with 3 bases of the junction left unmatched. CDR3 region: CASSTTSGAYEQYF. CDR3 nucleotide sequence: TGTGCCAGCAGCACCACTAGCGGGGCCTACGAGCAGTACTTC.

This clonotype showed up just a few times. The chain uses TRBV5-1 and TRBJ2-3; no definite D call. CDR1 is SGHRS, CDR2 YFSETQ, per germline. V shed 2 bases and J shed 0 bases, with 10 bases lying between them. This CDR3 region has 15 residues. Written as DNA, the CDR3 is TGCGCCAGCAGCTTCCGAGAATCTAGCACAGATACGCAGTATTTT. Its translation is CASSFRESSTDTQYF. Looking up the rest from reference TRBV5-1 and TRBJ2-3 gives the full variable domain: KAGVTQTPRYLIKTRGQQVTLSCSPISGHRSVSWYQQTPGQGLQFLFEYFSETQRNKGNFPGRFSGRQFSNSRSEMNVSTLELGDSALYLCASSFRESSTDTQYFGPGTRLTVL.

The chain couples TRBV5-6 to TRBJ1-5; weak D call: TRBD1 (5 bases). Germline CDR1 and CDR2: SGHDT and YYEEEE. V lost 0 bases and J lost 7, with 11 bases in between. The CDR3 runs to 14 residues. The CDR3 DNA follows: TGTGCCAGCAGCTTGGGACAGTCCAGACAGCCCCAGCATTTT. Protein: CASSLGQSRQPQHF. Using reference TRBV5-6 and TRBJ1-5 for the parts outside the CDR3, the full variable domain is DAGVTQSPTHLIKTRGQQVTLRCSPKSGHDTVSWYQQALGQGPQFIFQYYEEEERQRGNFPDRFSGHQFPNYSSELNVNALLLGDSALYLCASSLGQSRQPQHFGDGTRLSIL.

This chain connects TRBV3-1 to TRBJ1-6, with a weak D call TRBD1 (6 bases). Trimming shortened V by 0 bases and J by 8 bases, and 20 bases separated the two germline ends. The CDR3 extends over 18 amino acids. Germline-derived CDR1 and CDR2 are LGHDT and YNNKEL (reference sequence). Here the CDR3 DNA reads TGTGCCAGCAGCCAAGAGAGGTTGGGTAGGGCAGGGGATTCACCCCTCCACTTT. Encoded protein: CASSQERLGRAGDSPLHF. The variable domain in full, completed from reference TRBV3-1 and TRBJ1-6, reads DTAVSQTPKYLVTQMGNDKSIKCEQNLGHDTMYWYKQDSKKFLKIMFSYNNKELIINETVPNRFSPKSPDKAHLNLHINSLELGDSAVYFCASSQERLGRAGDSPLHFGNGTRLTVT.

The chain combines TRBV10-3 with TRBJ2-2; a weak D match, TRBD2 (5 bases). The germline gives CDR1 ENHRY, CDR2 SYGVKD. This CDR3 contains 13 residues. Deletions cut 6 bases from V and 6 bases from J, with 11 bases between. CDR3 in amino acids: CAIREDSAGELFF. The CDR3 DNA follows: TGTGCCATCAGGGAGGACTCGGCCGGGGAGCTGTTTTTT.

The chain carries TRBV2 and TRBJ1-1, with 7 bases fitting TRBD1. This CDR3 comprises 15 residues. Trimming took 4 bases from V and 3 from J; bases not matched to a gene: 8. Germline assignment: CDR1 SNHLY and CDR2 FYNNEI. Here the CDR3 DNA reads TGTGCCAGCAGTGGGACAGGATCCGCGTACACTGAAGCTTTCTTT. Its protein product is CASSGTGSAYTEAFF. Combining the CDR3 with reference TRBV2 and TRBJ1-1 gives the whole variable domain EPEVTQTPSHQVTQMGQEVILRCVPISNHLYFYWYRQILGQKVEFLVSFYNNEISEKSEIFDDQFSVERPDGSNFTLKIRSTKLEDSAMYFCASSGTGSAYTEAFFGQGTRLTVV.